This is a list of T cell receptor beta chains from one sample in a study of shared clonotypes between healthy human individuals. The table came from immunoSEQ multiplex PCR; TCRdb's copy has only in-frame clones and leaves some out. The data hold hundreds of thousands of clones, with more than 70% observed a single time. Sequencing was performed on memory CD4+ T cells sorted from blood. These receptors all stem from a woman aged 25 to 39 in good health. The CDR3 runs from the conserved cysteine through the conserved F or W. D genes are given only for firm matches. Rows may omit the clone size; those that give it use once, few, many or a size class.

V	size	J	D	DNA	CDR3
TRBV5-4	few	TRBJ2-3	NA	TGTGCCAGCAGCCTACTACTAGGGACAGATACGCAGTATTTT	CASSLLLGTDTQYF
TRBV2	NA	TRBJ2-7	NA	TGTGCCAGCAGTGAAGCGCTACAGGGTTACGAGCAGTACTTC	CASSEALQGYEQYF
TRBV5-1	NA	TRBJ2-3	TRBD2	TGCGCCAGCAGCTTGGGGGCCGGGGGAGCGGGAGAGAGCACAGATACGCAGTATTTT	CASSLGAGGAGESTDTQYF
TRBV6-5	NA	TRBJ2-3	NA	TGTGCCAGCAGCGCCCCGGGAGCCCGCACAGATACGCAGTATTTT	CASSAPGARTDTQYF
TRBV4-2	NA	TRBJ2-1	NA	TGTGCCAGCAGCCAAGGGGTGGGAACGGACAATGAGCAGTTCTTC	CASSQGVGTDNEQFF
TRBV5-1	NA	TRBJ1-1	NA	TGCGCCAGCAGCTTGGAGGCGGGGATGAACACTGAAGCTTTCTTT	CASSLEAGMNTEAFF
TRBV5-1	NA	TRBJ2-1	NA	TGCGCCAGCAGCACCGCACTAGCCAATGAGCAGTTCTTC	CASSTALANEQFF
TRBV27	NA	TRBJ2-7	NA	TGTGCCAGCAGGAATCGGGGCCGCTACGAGCAGTACTTC	CASRNRGRYEQYF
TRBV5-1	NA	TRBJ2-5	TRBD2	TGCGCCAGCAGCGAGGAAGCGGGAGGGCCGGAGACCCAGTACTTC	CASSEEAGGPETQYF
TRBV27	NA	TRBJ2-7	TRBD2	TGTGCCAGCAGTCCTTTAGCGGGAGGTCCGGCCTACGAGCAGTACTTC	CASSPLAGGPAYEQYF
TRBV5-4	once	TRBJ2-7	TRBD2	TGTGCCAGCAGCCGCACTAGCGGGGGGCACTCCTACGAGCAGTACTTC	CASSRTSGGHSYEQYF
TRBV5-1	many	TRBJ2-5	TRBD1	TGCGCCAGCAGCCCACAGACAGGGGCTCCCGAAGAGACCCAGTACTTC	CASSPQTGAPEETQYF
TRBV5-4	NA	TRBJ2-7	TRBD2	TGTGCCAGCAGCTCCGGACTAGTCCAAACCTACGAGCAGTACTTC	CASSSGLVQTYEQYF